Each of the 19 T cell receptor beta chains below was sequenced from the same sample in a study of cytomegalovirus exposure and HLA in healthy donors. Vbeta (60) and Jbeta (13) primers were used in the PCR. The repertoire was sequenced with immunoSEQ multiplex PCR; TCRdb's copy has only in-frame clones and lacks some. The sample data list some 75,000 clones. The sequenced material came from PBMCs. All receptors derive from a man aged 35-49 years in good health and CMV-seronegative.

V is TRBV7-9 and J is TRBJ1-2; possibly TRBD1 for D (5 bases). Germline assignment: CDR1 SEHNR and CDR2 FQNEAQ (reference sequence). The CDR3 is 14 residues long. V shed 1 base and J shed 7 bases, with 13 bases lying between them. CDR3 loop: CASSLELWGVGYTF. The DNA for the CDR3 is TGTGCCAGCAGCTTAGAACTGTGGGGCGTTGGCTACACCTTC.

The chain links TRBV7-8 to TRBJ1-2; 7 positions agree with TRBD1. This CDR3 comprises 13 residues. CDR1 is SGHVS and CDR2 is FQNEAQ in the germline V gene. J gave up 4 bases and V 4 bases, and 3 bases lay outside the gene matches. The CDR3 DNA reads as TGTGCCAGCAGCTCAGGACAGGCCTATGGCTACACCTTC. It encodes CASSSGQAYGYTF.

This rearrangement joins TRBV5-8 to TRBJ2-1; 7 nucleotides align to TRBD1. CDR3 length equals 15 residues. The J segment lost 3 bases and the V segment lost 5 bases, leaving 8 bases of the junction unmatched. The germline gives CDR1 SGHTS, CDR2 YDEGEE. The CDR3 sequence is CASRPGQRYYNEQFF. CDR3 coding DNA: TGTGCCAGCAGACCGGGACAGCGATACTACAATGAGCAGTTCTTC.

The chain couples TRBV30 to TRBJ2-3, with TRBD2 matching over 11 bases. There are 15 residues in the CDR3. The J segment lost 4 bases and the V segment lost 2 bases, leaving 5 bases of the junction unmatched. CDR1 and CDR2 from the germline V gene are GTSNPN and SVGIG (reference sequence). The CDR3 protein is CAWSRLAGGSDTQYF. CDR3 nucleotides: TGTGCCTGGAGTCGGCTAGCGGGAGGTTCAGATACGCAGTATTTT.

The chain has TRBV27 and TRBJ1-5; 9 bases align to TRBD1. There are 14 residues in the CDR3. V lost 6 bases, J lost 4 bases, and 4 bases stayed unmatched. CDR1 is MNHEY and CDR2 is SMNVEV in the germline V gene (reference sequence). The CDR3 spells CASRKGQGNQPQHF. The CDR3 DNA reads TGTGCCAGCAGGAAAGGACAGGGGAATCAGCCCCAGCATTTT.

The chain has TRBV5-1 and TRBJ1-1; D perhaps matches TRBD1 (6 bases). The CDR3 is 15 amino acids. The V and J ends lost 4 bases and 4 bases respectively, with 17 bases between them. The V gene's germline CDR1 is SGHRS and CDR2 YFSETQ. The CDR3 coding sequence is TGCGCCAGCAGCCCGAGCGGGGGGCGTAGCACTGAAGCTTTCTTT. Residues: CASSPSGGRSTEAFF.

The CDR3 protein is CASSLGGDQPQHF. The CDR3 DNA follows: TGTGCCAGCAGTTTGGGCGGGGATCAGCCCCAGCATTTT. The V gene is TRBV28, the J gene TRBJ1-5; D gene unclear. In germline, CDR1 is MDHEN, CDR2 SYDVKM. Trimming stripped 3 bases from V and 5 bases from J, with 8 bases between. The length of the CDR3 is 13 residues. The full variable domain, completed using reference TRBV28 and TRBJ1-5, is DVKVTQSSRYLVKRTGEKVFLECVQDMDHENMFWYRQDPGLGLRLIYFSYDVKMKEKGDIPEGYSVSREKKERFSLILESASTNQTSMYLCASSLGGDQPQHFGDGTRLSIL.

The CDR3 sequence: CASSLNRPAGGSQYF. CDR3 coding DNA: TGTGCCAGCAGCTTAAACCGTCCAGCGGGGGGAAGCCAGTACTTC. This chain links TRBV11-2 with TRBJ2-5; 9 nucleotides agree with TRBD2. Germline V gives CDR1 SGHAT, CDR2 FQNNGV. The CDR3 spans 15 residues. With V trimmed by 2 bases and J by 10 bases, 11 bases remained unmatched. The complete variable domain, with remaining parts taken from reference TRBV11-2 and TRBJ2-5, reads EAGVAQSPRYKIIEKRQSVAFWCNPISGHATLYWYQQILGQGPKLLIQFQNNGVVDDSQLPKDRFSAERLKGVDSTLKIQPAKLEDSAVYLCASSLNRPAGGSQYFGPGTRLLVL.

This chain uses TRBV27 with TRBJ2-7, with 11 positions matching TRBD1. There are 16 residues in the CDR3. The J segment lost 2 bases and the V segment lost 2 bases, leaving 5 bases of the junction unmatched. Germline assignment: CDR1 MNHEY and CDR2 SMNVEV (reference sequence). CDR3 in amino acids: CASSLVGGQGAYEQYF. For the CDR3, the DNA is TGTGCCAGCAGTTTAGTCGGGGGACAGGGGGCCTACGAGCAGTACTTC.

V is TRBV4-3 and J is TRBJ2-4, with 8 bases fitting TRBD1. CDR1 and CDR2 from the germline V gene are LGHNA and YSLEER. The CDR3 covers 18 residues. With 2 bases clipped from V and 6 bases from J, the junction kept 15 bases outside the gene matches. CDR3 in DNA: TGCGCCAGCAGCCAAAAACCGGGACAGGCAGGGTTGAGAAACATTCAGTACTTC. It encodes CASSQKPGQAGLRNIQYF.

The J gene is TRBJ2-5, the V gene TRBV5-1; TRBD1 agrees at 9 bases. V lost 5 bases, J lost 5 bases, and 7 bases stayed unmatched. Germline V gene lookup returns CDR1 SGHRS and CDR2 YFSETQ. The CDR3 spans 14 residues. The CDR3 coding sequence is TGCGCCAGCAGGGACATGACAGGGGGTGAGACCCAGTACTTC. This translates into CASRDMTGGETQYF.

The chain carries TRBV6-6 and TRBJ1-5; D possibly corresponds to TRBD1 (5 bases). Germline V gene sequence: CDR1 MNHNY, CDR2 SVGAGI (reference sequence). CDR3 length: 14 residues. V lost 0 bases to trimming and J lost 4 bases, with 7 bases between them. CDR3 nucleotides: TGTGCCAGCAGTTACTCGAGACAGAATCAGCCCCAGCATTTT. Encoded protein: CASSYSRQNQPQHF.

Turning to this clone: This specimen includes other DNA sequences encoding the same CDR3. This sequence joins TRBV6-5 and TRBJ1-3; unclear D gene. Trimming stripped 2 bases from V and 2 bases from J, with 10 bases between. The CDR3 consists of 15 residues. Germline loops: CDR1 MNHEY, CDR2 SVGAGI. The CDR3 reads CASSYGGRAGNTIYF. In DNA, the CDR3 is TGTGCCAGCAGTTACGGCGGGAGGGCTGGAAACACCATATATTTT.

The chain carries TRBV19 and TRBJ2-7, with TRBD1 matching over 10 bases. The V gene's germline CDR1 is LNHDA and CDR2 SQIVND (reference sequence). J lost 5 bases, V lost 5 bases, and 12 bases had no gene match. The CDR3 has 16 amino acids. In DNA form, the CDR3 reads TGTGCCAGTAGTGTAAGGGACAGGGGTGTTTCGGACGAGCAGTACTTC. As protein: CASSVRDRGVSDEQYF.

V and J are TRBV25-1 and TRBJ1-1; no firm D call. This CDR3 is 13 amino acids long. Germline V lookup: CDR1 MGHDK, CDR2 SYGVNS. V dropped 3 bases and J dropped 1 base, with 6 bases sitting between them. CDR3 amino acids: CASSDYKNTEAFF. CDR3 sequence (DNA): TGTGCCAGCAGTGATTACAAGAACACTGAAGCTTTCTTT.

V gene TRBV11-2 combines with J gene TRBJ1-4; 9 nucleotides match TRBD1. With V trimmed by 5 bases and J by 7 bases, 5 bases remained unmatched. This CDR3 has 14 amino acids. CDR1 is SGHAT, CDR2 FQNNGV, per germline. The chain's CDR3 is CASSHTGGSEKLFF. CDR3 nucleotide sequence: TGTGCCAGCAGCCATACAGGGGGCTCTGAAAAACTGTTTTTT.

The rearrangement links TRBV5-1 to TRBJ2-3; the D is unclear. V was shortened by 1 base and J by 2 bases, with 5 bases between the two germline ends. CDR1 is SGHRS, CDR2 YFSETQ, per germline. The CDR3 is made up of 13 amino acids. CDR3 protein: CASSLSVTDTQYF. CDR3 DNA: TGCGCCAGCAGCTTGTCCGTCACAGATACGCAGTATTTT.

The gene calls are TRBV19 and TRBJ2-2; 11 bases match TRBD2. Germline lookup yields CDR1 LNHDA and CDR2 SQIVND (reference sequence). Trimming cost V 5 bases and J 3 bases; bases outside gene matches: 2. The CDR3 loop spans 15 amino acids. In DNA, the CDR3 is TGTGCCAGTAGTGCTAGCGGGGGGCACACCGGGGAGCTGTTTTTT. Its protein product is CASSASGGHTGELFF.

The J gene is TRBJ1-1, the V gene TRBV18; D remains ambiguous. The CDR3 sequence is 15 residues long. CDR1 KGHSH and CDR2 LQKENI come from the germline V gene. V lost 3 bases, J lost 4 bases, and 15 bases lay in between. Here the CDR3 reads CASSPPSRQVTEAFF. The CDR3 nucleotides are TGTGCCAGCTCACCCCCAAGTCGGCAGGTCACTGAAGCTTTCTTT.